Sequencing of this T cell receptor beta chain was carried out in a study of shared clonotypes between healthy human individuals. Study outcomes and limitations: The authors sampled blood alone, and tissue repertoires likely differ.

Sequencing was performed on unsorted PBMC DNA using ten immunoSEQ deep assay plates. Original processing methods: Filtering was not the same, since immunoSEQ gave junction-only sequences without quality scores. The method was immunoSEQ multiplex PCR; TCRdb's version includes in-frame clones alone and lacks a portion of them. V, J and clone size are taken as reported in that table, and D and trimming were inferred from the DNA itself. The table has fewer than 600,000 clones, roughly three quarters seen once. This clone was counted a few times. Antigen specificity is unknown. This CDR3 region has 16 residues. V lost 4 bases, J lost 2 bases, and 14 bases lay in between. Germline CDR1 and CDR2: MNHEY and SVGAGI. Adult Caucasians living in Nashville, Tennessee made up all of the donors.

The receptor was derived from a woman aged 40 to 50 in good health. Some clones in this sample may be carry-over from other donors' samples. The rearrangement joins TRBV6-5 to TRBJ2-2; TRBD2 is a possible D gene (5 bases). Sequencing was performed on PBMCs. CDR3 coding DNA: TGTGCCAGCAGTTCCCTAGAGGGATTCAACACCGGGGAGCTGTTTTTT. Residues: CASSSLEGFNTGELFF.